The clone carrying this TCR beta chain appeared a few times. Its matching antigen is unknown. This CDR3 region has 14 residues. CDR1 and CDR2 from the germline V gene are SGHTA and FQGNSA. Trimming left V 0 bases short and J 5 bases short, with 10 bases between. This specimen belongs to a study of blood T cells in healthy people across ages. Study-level background: Roughly one uniquely barcoded beta molecule per two T cells was captured.

Findings of the study overall: Estimates based on one million T cells were treated as lower bounds. The CMV status of each donor remained undetermined, and this could have confounded shifts in expanded clonotypes. Among long-lived donors, naive CD4+ cells were more numerous and diversity higher than in aged donors.

The use of a sample-barcoded 5' primer and a J-beta primer mix characterized a second PCR of roughly 6 to 11 cycles. A single record per CDR3 protein comes from TCRdb applying MiXCR to the 5' RACE reads. The table shows 1.5 million to 2 million distinct CDR3 sequences, with roughly 27% occurring only once. V is TRBV7-2 and J is TRBJ2-5, with TRBD2 as a possible D gene (5 bases). Sequencing was carried out using blood. The receptor's source is a woman aged 25 to 39 in good health. CDR3 residues: CASSLALSGETQYF. The CDR3 region has the DNA TGTGCCAGCAGCTTAGCTCTCTCGGGGGAGACCCAGTACTTC.